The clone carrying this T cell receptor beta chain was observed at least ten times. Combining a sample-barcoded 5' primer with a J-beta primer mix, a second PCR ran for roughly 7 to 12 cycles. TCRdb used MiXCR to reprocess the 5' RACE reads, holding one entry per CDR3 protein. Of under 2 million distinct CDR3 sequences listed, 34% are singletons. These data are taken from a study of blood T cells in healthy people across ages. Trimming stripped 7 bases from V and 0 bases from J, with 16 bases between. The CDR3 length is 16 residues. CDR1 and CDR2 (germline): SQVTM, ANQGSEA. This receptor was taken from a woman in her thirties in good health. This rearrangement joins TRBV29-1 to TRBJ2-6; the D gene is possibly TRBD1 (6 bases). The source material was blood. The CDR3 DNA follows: TGCAGCGCTCCGACAGGCAAACACTCTGGGGCCAACGTCCTGACTTTC. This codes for CSAPTGKHSGANVLTF.